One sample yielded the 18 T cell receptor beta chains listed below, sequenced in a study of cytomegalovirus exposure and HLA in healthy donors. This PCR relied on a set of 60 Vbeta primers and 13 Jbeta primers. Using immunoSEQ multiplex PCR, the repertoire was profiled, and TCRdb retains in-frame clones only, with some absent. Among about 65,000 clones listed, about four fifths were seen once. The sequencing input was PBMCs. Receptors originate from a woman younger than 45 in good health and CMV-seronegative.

CDR3 DNA: TGTGCCAGCAGCTTAGCCGGGACTAGCGGGATTAGGGGGCAGTTCTTC. This translates into CASSLAGTSGIRGQFF. The J gene is TRBJ2-1, the V gene TRBV11-2; the match to TRBD2 covers 13 bases. This CDR3 contains 16 residues. Germline V gives CDR1 SGHAT, CDR2 FQNNGV. J was trimmed by 12 bases and V by 1 base; bases with no gene match: 9.

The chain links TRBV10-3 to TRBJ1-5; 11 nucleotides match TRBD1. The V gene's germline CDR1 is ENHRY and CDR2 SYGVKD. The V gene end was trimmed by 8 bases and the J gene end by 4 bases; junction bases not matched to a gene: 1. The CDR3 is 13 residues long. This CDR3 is CAIWDRGNQPQHF. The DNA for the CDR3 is TGTGCCATCTGGGACAGGGGGAATCAGCCCCAGCATTTT.

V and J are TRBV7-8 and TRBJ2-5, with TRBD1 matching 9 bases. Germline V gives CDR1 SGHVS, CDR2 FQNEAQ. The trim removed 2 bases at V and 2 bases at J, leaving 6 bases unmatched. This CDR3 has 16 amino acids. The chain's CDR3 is CASSLTGGIGQETQYF. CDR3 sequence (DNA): TGTGCCAGCAGCTTAACAGGGGGCATAGGGCAAGAGACCCAGTACTTC. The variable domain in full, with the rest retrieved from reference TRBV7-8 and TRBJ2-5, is GAGVSQSPRYKVAKRGQDVALRCDPISGHVSLFWYQQALGQGPEFLTYFQNEAQLDKSGLPSDRFFAERPEGSVSTLKIQRTQQEDSAVYLCASSLTGGIGQETQYFGPGTRLLVL.

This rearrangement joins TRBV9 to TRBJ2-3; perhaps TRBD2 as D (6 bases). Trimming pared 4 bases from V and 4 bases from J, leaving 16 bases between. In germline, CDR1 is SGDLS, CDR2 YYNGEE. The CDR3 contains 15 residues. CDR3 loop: CASSYYGGAADTQYF. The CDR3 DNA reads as TGTGCCAGCAGCTATTACGGCGGGGCGGCAGATACGCAGTATTTT.

Here the CDR3 DNA reads TGCGCCAGCAGTGAGTCTCTGGGAGAAACCTACGAGCAGTACTTC. It yields the protein CASSESLGETYEQYF. The genes are TRBV10-1 and TRBJ2-7; perhaps TRBD2 as D (5 bases). V was trimmed by 0 bases and J by 2 bases, leaving 11 bases between them. This CDR3 has 15 amino acids. The germline V gene has CDR1 WNHNN and CDR2 SYGVQD (reference sequence).

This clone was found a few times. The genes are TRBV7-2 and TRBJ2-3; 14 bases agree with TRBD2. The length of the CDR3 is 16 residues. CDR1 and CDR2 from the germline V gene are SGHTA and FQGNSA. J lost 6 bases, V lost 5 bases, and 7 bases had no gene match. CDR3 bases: TGTGCCAGCAGCCCGACTAGCGGGGGGGCCATTGATACGCAGTATTTT. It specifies CASSPTSGGAIDTQYF.

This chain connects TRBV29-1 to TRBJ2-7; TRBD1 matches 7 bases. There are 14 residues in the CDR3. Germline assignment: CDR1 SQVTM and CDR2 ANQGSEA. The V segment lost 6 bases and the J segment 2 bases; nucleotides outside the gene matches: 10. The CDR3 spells CSVPAPGTAYEQYF. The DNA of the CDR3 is TGCAGCGTCCCCGCCCCAGGGACAGCCTACGAGCAGTACTTC.

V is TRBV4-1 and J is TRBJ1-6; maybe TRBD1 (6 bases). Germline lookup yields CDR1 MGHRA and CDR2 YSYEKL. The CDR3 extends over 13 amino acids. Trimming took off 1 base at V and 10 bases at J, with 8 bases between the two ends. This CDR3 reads CASSQVDRSPLHF. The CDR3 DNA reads TGCGCCAGCAGCCAAGTGGACAGATCACCCCTCCACTTT.

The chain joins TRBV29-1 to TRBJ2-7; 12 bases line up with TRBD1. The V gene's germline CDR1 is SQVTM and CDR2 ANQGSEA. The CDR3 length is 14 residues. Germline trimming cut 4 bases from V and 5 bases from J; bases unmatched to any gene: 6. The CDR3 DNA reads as TGCAGCGTTGCATTCGGGACAGGGGGCCACGAGCAGTACTTC. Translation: CSVAFGTGGHEQYF.

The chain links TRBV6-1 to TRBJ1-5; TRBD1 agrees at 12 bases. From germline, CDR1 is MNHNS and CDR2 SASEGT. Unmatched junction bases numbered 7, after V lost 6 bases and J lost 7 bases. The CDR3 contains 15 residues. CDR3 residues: CASSLGTGGAQPQHF. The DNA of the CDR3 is TGTGCCAGCAGCCTCGGGACAGGGGGCGCGCAGCCCCAGCATTTT.

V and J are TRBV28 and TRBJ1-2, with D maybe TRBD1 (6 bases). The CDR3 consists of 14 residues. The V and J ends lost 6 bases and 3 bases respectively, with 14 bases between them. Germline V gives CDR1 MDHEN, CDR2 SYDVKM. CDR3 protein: CASREQGVDYGYTF. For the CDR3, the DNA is TGTGCCAGCAGGGAACAGGGAGTCGACTATGGCTACACCTTC.

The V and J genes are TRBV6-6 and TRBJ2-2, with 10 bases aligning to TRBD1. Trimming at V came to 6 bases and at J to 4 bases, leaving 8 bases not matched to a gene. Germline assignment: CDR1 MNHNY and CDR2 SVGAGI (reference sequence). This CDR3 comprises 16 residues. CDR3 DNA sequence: TGTGCCAGCAGGACGTCCGGGACAGGGGTCACCGGGGAGCTGTTTTTT. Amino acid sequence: CASRTSGTGVTGELFF.

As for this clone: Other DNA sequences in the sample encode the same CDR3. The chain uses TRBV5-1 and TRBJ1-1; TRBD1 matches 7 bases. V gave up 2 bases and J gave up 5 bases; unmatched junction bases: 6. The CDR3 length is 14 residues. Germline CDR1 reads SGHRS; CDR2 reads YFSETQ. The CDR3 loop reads CASSLEGAGTEAFF. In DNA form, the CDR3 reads TGCGCCAGCAGCTTAGAGGGGGCAGGGACTGAAGCTTTCTTT. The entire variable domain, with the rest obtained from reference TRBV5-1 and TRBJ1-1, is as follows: KAGVTQTPRYLIKTRGQQVTLSCSPISGHRSVSWYQQTPGQGLQFLFEYFSETQRNKGNFPGRFSGRQFSNSRSEMNVSTLELGDSALYLCASSLEGAGTEAFFGQGTRLTVV.

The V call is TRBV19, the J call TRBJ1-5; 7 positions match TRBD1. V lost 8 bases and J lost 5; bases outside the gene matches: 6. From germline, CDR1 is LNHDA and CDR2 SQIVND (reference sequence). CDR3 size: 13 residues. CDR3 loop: CASSTTGDQPQHF. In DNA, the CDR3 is TGTGCCAGTTCGACCACAGGGGATCAGCCCCAGCATTTT.

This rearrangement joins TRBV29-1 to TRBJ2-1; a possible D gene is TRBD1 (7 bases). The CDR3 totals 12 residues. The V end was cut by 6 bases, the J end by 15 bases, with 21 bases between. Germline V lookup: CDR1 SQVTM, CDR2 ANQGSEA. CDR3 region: CSVRERGRGAFF. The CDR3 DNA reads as TGCAGCGTACGGGAGCGTGGCAGGGGGGCGTTCTTC.

The CDR3 nucleotides read TGTGCCAGCAGCTTGAGAGACAACCCAAGCGAGCAGTACTTC. This encodes CASSLRDNPSEQYF. This chain uses TRBV5-4 with TRBJ2-7; D is uncertain. Looked up from germline, CDR1 is SGHNT and CDR2 is YYREEE (reference sequence). The V end was cut by 1 base, the J end by 6 bases, with 14 bases between. This CDR3 contains 14 residues.

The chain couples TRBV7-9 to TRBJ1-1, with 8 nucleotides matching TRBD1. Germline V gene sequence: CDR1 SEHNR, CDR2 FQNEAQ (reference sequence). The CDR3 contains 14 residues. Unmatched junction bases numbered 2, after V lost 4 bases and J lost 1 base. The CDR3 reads CASSYTGGNTEAFF. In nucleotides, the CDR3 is TGTGCCAGCAGCTATACAGGGGGGAACACTGAAGCTTTCTTT.

CDR3 DNA sequence: TGCGCCAGCAGCCTGAAGACTAGCGCCGGGGAGCTGTTTTTT. It yields the protein CASSLKTSAGELFF. The chain joins TRBV5-1 to TRBJ2-2, with 8 positions matching TRBD2. The germline CDR1 and CDR2 sequences are SGHRS and YFSETQ. CDR3 length: 14 residues. Germline trimming cut 4 bases from V and 6 bases from J; bases unmatched to any gene: 5.